This TCR beta chain was recovered during a study of vaccination effects on CD4 cells after COVID-19. On the study more broadly: Sampling occurred a median 72 days post second dose, range 14 to 241. Each well held a few million PBMC cultured with around 9.4 ug/ml peptides and about 10 IU/ml IL-2. Study-level findings and limits: Recruitment yielded few convalescent patients, and the study had no early post-infection timepoints.

Some clones are missing from TCRdb's copy, which holds only in-frame ones; the method was immunoSEQ multiplex PCR. The data show around 50,000 clones, about 76% seen once. It was after 10 days of culture that CD4+ T cells were isolated. Their SARS-CoV-2 infection, verified by PCR, occurred between March and December 2020. Participants were given two doses of BNT162b2 or mRNA-1273 vaccine. A note on this clone: Its antigen is as yet unknown.

Sequences were derived from CD4+ T cells from PBMCs cultured without peptide, sampled after COVID-19 vaccination. This TCR derives from a human donor who had a prior SARS-CoV-2 infection.

DNA for the CDR3: TGTGCCAGTAAAGAGGTGCTCTACACTGAAGCTTTCTTT. Translation gives CASKEVLYTEAFF. This chain links TRBV6-6 with TRBJ1-1; D gene ambiguous. The CDR3 is 13 residues long. Trimming took off 9 bases at V and 3 bases at J, with 14 bases between the two ends. In germline, CDR1 is MNHNY, CDR2 SVGAGI (reference sequence).